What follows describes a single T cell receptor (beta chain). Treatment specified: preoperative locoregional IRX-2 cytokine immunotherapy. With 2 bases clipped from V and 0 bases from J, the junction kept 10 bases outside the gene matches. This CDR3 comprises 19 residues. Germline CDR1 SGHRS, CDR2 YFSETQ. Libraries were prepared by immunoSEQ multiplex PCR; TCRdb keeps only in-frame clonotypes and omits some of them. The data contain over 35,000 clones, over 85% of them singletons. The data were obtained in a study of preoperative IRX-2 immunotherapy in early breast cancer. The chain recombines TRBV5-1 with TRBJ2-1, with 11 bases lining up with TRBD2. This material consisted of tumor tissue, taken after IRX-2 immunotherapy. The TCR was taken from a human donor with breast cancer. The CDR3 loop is CASSFGLAGGISSYNEQFF. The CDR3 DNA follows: TGCGCCAGCAGCTTTGGTCTAGCGGGAGGAATAAGCTCCTACAATGAGCAGTTCTTC.